This entry lists 20 T cell receptor beta chains sequenced from one sample in a study of type 1 regulatory T cells. TCRdb independently ran MiXCR on the reads; one entry per CDR3 protein. The sample has approximately 90,000 distinct CDR3 sequences, roughly 31% seen once; the top ten hold around 2.3%. The sample comprised CD4+ T cells, either the whole sample or a sorted fraction (not recorded which). These receptors all stem from a human donor in good health.

This clonotype has more than one count but fewer than ten. This chain joins TRBV5-1 and TRBJ2-3; D not resolved. The germline V and J ends were trimmed by 0 bases and 1 base, with 6 bases remaining between them. CDR1 SGHRS and CDR2 YFSETQ come from the germline V gene. The CDR3 consists of 14 residues. The CDR3 bases are TGCGCCAGCAGCTTGGTTCAGGGCACAGATACGCAGTATTTT. It specifies CASSLVQGTDTQYF.

The chain combines TRBV20-1 with TRBJ1-4; D perhaps matches TRBD1 (5 bases). Trimming removed 6 bases at V and 6 bases at J, with 14 bases between. The CDR3 consists of 13 residues. CDR1 is DFQATT and CDR2 is SNEGSKA in the germline V gene (reference sequence). The CDR3 loop reads CSAYGTADEKLFF. As DNA, the CDR3 is TGCAGTGCGTACGGGACCGCCGATGAAAAACTGTTTTTT.

This sequence joins TRBV7-3 and TRBJ2-5, with 10 bases identical to TRBD1. The CDR3 runs 15 residues. Germline CDR1 and CDR2: SGHTA and FQGTGA. With 0 bases clipped from V and 7 bases from J, the junction kept 5 bases outside the gene matches. The chain's CDR3 is CASSLTSGQGGTQYF. The CDR3 nucleotides read TGTGCCAGCAGCTTAACTTCAGGACAGGGGGGGACCCAGTACTTC.

This clonotype was observed a single time. Here the CDR3 DNA reads TGTGCCTGCAGGGGAAGCGGGAGAAAGTACACCGGGGAGCTGTTTTTT. Protein product: CACRGSGRKYTGELFF. The rearrangement links TRBV19 to TRBJ2-2; 8 positions agree with TRBD2. V dropped 11 bases and J dropped 3; count of bases not matched to a gene: 14. Germline V gives CDR1 LNHDA, CDR2 SQIVND (reference sequence). The CDR3 runs to 16 residues.

A few counts support this clonotype. The genes are TRBV2 and TRBJ2-1, with TRBD2 matching over 11 bases. Germline CDR1 and CDR2: SNHLY and FYNNEI. This CDR3 spans 17 amino acids. The junction had 13 bases not matched to a gene; V was cut back by 7 bases and J by 5 bases. DNA of the CDR3: TGTGCCAGCATCGCCTCGGGGGGGACTAGCGGACACAATGAGCAGTTCTTC. It codes for CASIASGGTSGHNEQFF.

The V gene is TRBV29-1, the J gene TRBJ2-7; 10 bases map to TRBD1. V was clipped by 7 bases and J by 2 bases; unmatched bases: 8. There are 14 residues in the CDR3. Per the germline V gene, CDR1 is SQVTM and CDR2 is ANQGSEA. The CDR3: CSAQTGGSTYEQYF. Written as DNA, the CDR3 is TGCAGCGCCCAGACAGGGGGCTCGACCTACGAGCAGTACTTC.

This clonotype came up a few times. The chain employs TRBV7-2 and TRBJ2-7, with 7 bases that match TRBD2. The trim removed 1 base at V and 11 bases at J, leaving 11 bases unmatched. The CDR3 runs 14 residues. Germline loops: CDR1 SGHTA, CDR2 FQGNSA. The CDR3 DNA follows: TGTGCCAGCAGCTTAGGGGCGGGAGTAGTAATCGAGTACTTC. The encoded protein is CASSLGAGVVIEYF.

Comment on this clonotype: One end of the junction does not line up with germline, which may come from a read error. The chain employs TRBV18 and TRBJ2-5, with 9 bases identical to TRBD1. Germline V CDR1 and CDR2: KGHSH, LQKENI. This CDR3 has 14 residues. As DNA, the CDR3 is TGTGCCAGCCCACCCGGGACAGGGCAAGAGACCCAGTACTTC. This encodes CASPPGTGQETQYF.

The chain combines TRBV28 with TRBJ2-3, with 10 bases fitting TRBD1. This CDR3 spans 15 amino acids. CDR1 and CDR2 from the germline V gene are MDHEN and SYDVKM. V lost 5 bases, J lost 1 base, and 3 bases stayed unmatched. The CDR3 nucleotides read TGTGCCAGCAGTCACGGACAGGGGGGCACAGATACGCAGTATTTT. It translates to CASSHGQGGTDTQYF.

With respect to this clonotype: The junction differs from germline at one of its ends, possibly a read error. The chain has TRBV28 and TRBJ1-2; D unclear. This CDR3 has 14 amino acids. Germline V gives CDR1 MDHEN, CDR2 SYDVKM. The CDR3 DNA reads as TGTGCCAACAGTTTCGCTAGCTCTACCAAGGGCTACACCTTC. Its protein is CANSFASSTKGYTF.

As for this clonotype: Germline is not matched at one junction end, which may reflect a read error. The chain has TRBV20-1 and TRBJ2-2; the match to TRBD2 covers 8 bases. The CDR3 runs 14 residues. CDR1 is DFQATT, CDR2 SNEGSKA, per germline (reference sequence). CDR3 amino acids: CSAGTRGNTGGLFF. CDR3 coding DNA: TGCAGTGCTGGGACTAGGGGGAACACCGGGGGGCTGTTTTTT.

The chain uses TRBV27 and TRBJ2-1; TRBD1 or TRBD2 may be the D gene (5 bases each). Germline V gives CDR1 MNHEY, CDR2 SMNVEV (reference sequence). V lost 6 bases and J 4 bases, leaving 13 bases between the germline ends. The CDR3 extends over 14 amino acids. CDR3 sequence reads: CASRGTGTYNEQFF. CDR3 coding DNA: TGTGCCAGCAGGGGGACGGGAACATACAATGAGCAGTTCTTC.

V and J are TRBV6-5 and TRBJ2-7, with D possibly matching TRBD2 (7 bases). The length of the CDR3 is 15 residues. Germline CDR1 reads MNHEY; CDR2 reads SVGAGI. The V gene lost 4 bases and the J gene lost 2 bases, with 15 bases spanning the gap. The CDR3 sequence: CASSFGWGGAYEQYF. The CDR3 region has the DNA TGTGCCAGCAGTTTCGGATGGGGGGGCGCCTACGAGCAGTACTTC.

The chain carries TRBV4-3 and TRBJ2-1; D tentatively reads TRBD1 or TRBD2 (7 bases each). This CDR3 contains 19 residues. The germline V gene encodes CDR1 LGHNA and CDR2 YSLEER. Deletions cut 0 bases from V and 1 base from J, with 19 bases between. CDR3 in amino acids: CASSQEVTGPGLSYNEQFF. For the CDR3, the DNA is TGCGCCAGCAGCCAAGAAGTGACAGGGCCGGGACTATCCTACAATGAGCAGTTCTTC.

V usage is TRBV3-1 and J usage is TRBJ2-5, with TRBD2 matching over 7 bases. The CDR3 covers 14 residues. The germline V gene encodes CDR1 LGHDT and CDR2 YNNKEL (reference sequence). Losses at the gene ends were 3 bases for V and 4 bases for J; bases not matched to a gene: 5. Written as DNA, the CDR3 is TGTGCCAGCAGCCATCCCGGGGGGATAGAGACCCAGTACTTC. Translation: CASSHPGGIETQYF.

J is TRBJ2-1 and V is TRBV7-2; TRBD1 is a possible D gene (5 bases). The CDR3 spans 15 residues. Germline V gene sequence: CDR1 SGHTA, CDR2 FQGNSA. The V and J ends lost 5 bases and 4 bases respectively, with 15 bases between them. CDR3 amino acids: CASSRGRVTYNEQFF. In DNA, the CDR3 is TGTGCCAGCAGCCGAGGCAGGGTGACGTACAATGAGCAGTTCTTC.

This clonotype appeared a few times. V is TRBV7-2 and J is TRBJ2-7, with D possibly matching TRBD2 (6 bases). The V gene's germline CDR1 is SGHTA and CDR2 FQGNSA. CDR3 size: 15 residues. V lost 4 bases and J 0 bases, leaving 13 bases between the germline ends. The CDR3 is CASSYPGLTSYEQYF. The CDR3 coding sequence is TGTGCCAGCAGCTATCCGGGACTGACCTCCTACGAGCAGTACTTC.

This clonotype has more than one count but fewer than ten. The genes are TRBV20-1 and TRBJ2-5; TRBD2 aligns across 9 bases. This CDR3 is built from 13 residues. Germline V gene lookup returns CDR1 DFQATT and CDR2 SNEGSKA (reference sequence). With 6 bases clipped from V and 4 bases from J, the junction kept 6 bases outside the gene matches. The CDR3 DNA reads as TGCAGTGCGGCCCCAGCGGGGGGAGAGACCCAGTACTTC. It specifies CSAAPAGGETQYF.

This clonotype was seen a handful of times. The chain employs TRBV5-1 and TRBJ2-7; D ambiguous. Deletions cut 4 bases from V and 0 bases from J, with 2 bases between. CDR3 length: 11 residues. Germline-derived CDR1 and CDR2 are SGHRS and YFSETQ. CDR3: CASSDSYEQYF. The CDR3 nucleotides are TGCGCCAGCAGCGACTCCTACGAGCAGTACTTC.

This clonotype was seen once. V and J are TRBV7-8 and TRBJ2-1; D gene ambiguous. The ends were cut back, 3 bases at V and 0 bases at J, with 9 bases in the middle. The CDR3 has 15 residues. In germline, CDR1 is SGHVS, CDR2 FQNEAQ. The CDR3 loop is CASSFYMVSYNEQFF. DNA of the CDR3: TGTGCCAGCAGCTTTTATATGGTCTCCTACAATGAGCAGTTCTTC. Supplemented by reference TRBV7-8 and TRBJ2-1, the full variable domain reads GAGVSQSPRYKVAKRGQDVALRCDPISGHVSLFWYQQALGQGPEFLTYFQNEAQLDKSGLPSDRFFAERPEGSVSTLKIQRTQQEDSAVYLCASSFYMVSYNEQFFGPGTRLTVL.